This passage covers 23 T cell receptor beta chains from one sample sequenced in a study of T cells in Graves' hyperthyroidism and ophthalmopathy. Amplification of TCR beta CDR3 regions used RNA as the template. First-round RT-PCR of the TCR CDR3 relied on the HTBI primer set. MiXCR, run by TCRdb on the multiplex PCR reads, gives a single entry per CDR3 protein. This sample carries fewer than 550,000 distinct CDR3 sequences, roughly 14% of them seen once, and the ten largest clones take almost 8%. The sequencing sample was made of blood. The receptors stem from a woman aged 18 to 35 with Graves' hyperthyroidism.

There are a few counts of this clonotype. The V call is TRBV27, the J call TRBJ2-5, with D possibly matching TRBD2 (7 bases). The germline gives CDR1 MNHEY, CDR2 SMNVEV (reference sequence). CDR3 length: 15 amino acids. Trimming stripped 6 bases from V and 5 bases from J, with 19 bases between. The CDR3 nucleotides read TGTGCCAGCAGGCCCGGGTGGGGGGGCCTTGAGACCCAGTACTTC. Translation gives CASRPGWGGLETQYF.

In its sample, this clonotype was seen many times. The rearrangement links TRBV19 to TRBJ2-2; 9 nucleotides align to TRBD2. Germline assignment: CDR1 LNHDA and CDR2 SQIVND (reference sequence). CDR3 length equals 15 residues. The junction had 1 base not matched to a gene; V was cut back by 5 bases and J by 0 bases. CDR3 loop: CASSPSGANTGELFF. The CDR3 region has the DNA TGTGCCAGTAGTCCTAGCGGGGCGAACACCGGGGAGCTGTTTTTT.

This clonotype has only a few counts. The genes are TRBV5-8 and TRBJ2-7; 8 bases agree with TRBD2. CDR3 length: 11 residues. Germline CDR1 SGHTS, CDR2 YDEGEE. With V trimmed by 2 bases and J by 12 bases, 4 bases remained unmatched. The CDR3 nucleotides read TGTGCCAGCAGCTTCCGCGGGGGGCTGTACTTC. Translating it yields CASSFRGGLYF.

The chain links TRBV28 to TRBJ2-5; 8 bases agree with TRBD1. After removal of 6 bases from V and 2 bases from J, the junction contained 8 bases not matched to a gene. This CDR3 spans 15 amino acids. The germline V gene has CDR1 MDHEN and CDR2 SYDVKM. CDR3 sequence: CASRIGTGHQETQYF. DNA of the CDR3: TGTGCCAGCAGAATTGGGACAGGACATCAAGAGACCCAGTACTTC.

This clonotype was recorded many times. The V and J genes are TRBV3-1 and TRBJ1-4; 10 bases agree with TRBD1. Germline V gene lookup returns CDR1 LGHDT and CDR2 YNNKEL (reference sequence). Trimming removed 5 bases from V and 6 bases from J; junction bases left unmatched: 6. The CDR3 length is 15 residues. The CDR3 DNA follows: TGTGCCAGCAGCATCACCGGGACAGGGGATGAAAAACTGTTTTTT. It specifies CASSITGTGDEKLFF.

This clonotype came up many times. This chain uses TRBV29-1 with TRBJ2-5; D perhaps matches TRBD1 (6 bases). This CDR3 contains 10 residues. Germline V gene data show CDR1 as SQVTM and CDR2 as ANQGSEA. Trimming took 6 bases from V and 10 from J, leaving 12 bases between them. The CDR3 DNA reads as TGCAGCGTCGTGAACAGGGTCCAGTACTTC. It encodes CSVVNRVQYF.

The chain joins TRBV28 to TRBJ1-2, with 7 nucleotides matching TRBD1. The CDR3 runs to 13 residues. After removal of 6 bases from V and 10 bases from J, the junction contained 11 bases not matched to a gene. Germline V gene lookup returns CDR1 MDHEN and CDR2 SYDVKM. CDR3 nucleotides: TGTGCCAGCAGGCGGGACAGCAACTATAACTACACCTTC. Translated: CASRRDSNYNYTF.

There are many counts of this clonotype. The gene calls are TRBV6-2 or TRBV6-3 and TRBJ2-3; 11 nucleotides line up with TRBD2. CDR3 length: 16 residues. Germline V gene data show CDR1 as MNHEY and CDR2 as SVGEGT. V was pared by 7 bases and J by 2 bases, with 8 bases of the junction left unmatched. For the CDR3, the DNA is TGTGCCAGCACATCTCGACTAGCGGGACACACAGATACGCAGTATTTT. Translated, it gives CASTSRLAGHTDTQYF.

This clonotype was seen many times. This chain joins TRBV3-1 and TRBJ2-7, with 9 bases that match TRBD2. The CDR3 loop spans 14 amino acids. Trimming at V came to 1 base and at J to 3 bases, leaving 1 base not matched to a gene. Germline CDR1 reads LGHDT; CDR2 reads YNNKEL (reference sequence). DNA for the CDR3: TGTGCCAGCAGCCAAGGAGCGGGAGGCTACGAGCAGTACTTC. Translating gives CASSQGAGGYEQYF.

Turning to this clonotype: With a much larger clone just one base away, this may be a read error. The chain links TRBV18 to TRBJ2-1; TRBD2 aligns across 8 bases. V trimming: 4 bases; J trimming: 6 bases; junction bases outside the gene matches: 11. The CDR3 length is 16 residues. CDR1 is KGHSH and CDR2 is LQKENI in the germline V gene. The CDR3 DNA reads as TGTGCCAGCTCACAGGTTCGGAGCGGGGGAATCAATGAGCAGTTCTTC. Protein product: CASSQVRSGGINEQFF.

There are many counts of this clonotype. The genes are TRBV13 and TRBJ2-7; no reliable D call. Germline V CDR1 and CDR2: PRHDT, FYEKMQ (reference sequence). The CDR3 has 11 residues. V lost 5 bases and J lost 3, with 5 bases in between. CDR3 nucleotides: TGTGCCAGCAGCAAACGCTACGAGCAGTACTTC. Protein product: CASSKRYEQYF.

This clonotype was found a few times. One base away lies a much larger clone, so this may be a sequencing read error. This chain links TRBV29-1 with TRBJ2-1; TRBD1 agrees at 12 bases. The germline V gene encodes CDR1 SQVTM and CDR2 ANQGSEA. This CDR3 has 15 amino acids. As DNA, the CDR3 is TGCAGCGTTGAACCACGGGACAGGGGGCGAAATGGGCAGTTCTTC. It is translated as CSVEPRDRGRNGQFF.

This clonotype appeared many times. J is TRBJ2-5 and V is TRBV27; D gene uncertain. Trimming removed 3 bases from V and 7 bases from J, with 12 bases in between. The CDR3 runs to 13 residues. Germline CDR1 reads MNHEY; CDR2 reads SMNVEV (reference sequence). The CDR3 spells CASSLGPSGTQYF. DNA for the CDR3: TGTGCCAGCAGTTTGGGCCCCTCCGGGACCCAGTACTTC.

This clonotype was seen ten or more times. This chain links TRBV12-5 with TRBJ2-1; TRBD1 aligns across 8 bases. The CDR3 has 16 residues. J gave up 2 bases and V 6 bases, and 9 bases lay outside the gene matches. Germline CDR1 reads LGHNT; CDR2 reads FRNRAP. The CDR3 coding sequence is TGTGCTAGTGGACCTCACCGGGACAGGACCTACAATGAGCAGTTCTTC. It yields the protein CASGPHRDRTYNEQFF.

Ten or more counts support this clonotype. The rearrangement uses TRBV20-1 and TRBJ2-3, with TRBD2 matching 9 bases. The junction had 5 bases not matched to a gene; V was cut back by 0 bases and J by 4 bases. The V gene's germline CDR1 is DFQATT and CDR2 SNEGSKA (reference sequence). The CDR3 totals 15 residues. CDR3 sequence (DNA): TGCAGTGCTAGAGATGGCGGGAGGGCCGCAGATACGCAGTATTTT. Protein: CSARDGGRAADTQYF.

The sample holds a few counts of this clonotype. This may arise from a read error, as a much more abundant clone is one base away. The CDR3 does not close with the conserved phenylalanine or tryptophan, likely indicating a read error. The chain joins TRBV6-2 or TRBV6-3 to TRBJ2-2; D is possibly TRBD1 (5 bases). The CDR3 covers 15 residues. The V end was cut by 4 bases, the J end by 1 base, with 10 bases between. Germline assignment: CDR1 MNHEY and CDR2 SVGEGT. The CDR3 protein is CASSFDRLNTGELFL. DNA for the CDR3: TGTGCCAGCAGTTTTGACAGATTGAACACCGGGGAGCTGTTTCTT.

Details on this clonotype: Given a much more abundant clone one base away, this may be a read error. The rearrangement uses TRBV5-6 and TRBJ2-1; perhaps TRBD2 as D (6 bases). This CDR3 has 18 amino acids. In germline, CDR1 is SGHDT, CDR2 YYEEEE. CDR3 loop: CASSPKGAGTRSYNERFF. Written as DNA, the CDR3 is TGTGCCAGCAGCCCGAAAGGGGCCGGGACTCGCTCCTACAATGAGCGGTTCTTC.

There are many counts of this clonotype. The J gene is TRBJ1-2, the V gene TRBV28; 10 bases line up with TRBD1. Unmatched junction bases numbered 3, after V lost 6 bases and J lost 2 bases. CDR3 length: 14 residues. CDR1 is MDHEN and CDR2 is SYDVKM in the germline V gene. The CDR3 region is CASRKTGGNYGYTF. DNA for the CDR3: TGTGCCAGCAGAAAGACAGGGGGCAACTATGGCTACACCTTC.

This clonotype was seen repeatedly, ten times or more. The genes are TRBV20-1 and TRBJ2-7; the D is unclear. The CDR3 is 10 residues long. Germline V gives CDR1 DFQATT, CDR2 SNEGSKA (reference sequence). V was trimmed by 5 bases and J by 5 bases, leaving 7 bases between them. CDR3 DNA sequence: TGCAGTGCTTCTGGGAACGAGCAGTACTTC. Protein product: CSASGNEQYF.

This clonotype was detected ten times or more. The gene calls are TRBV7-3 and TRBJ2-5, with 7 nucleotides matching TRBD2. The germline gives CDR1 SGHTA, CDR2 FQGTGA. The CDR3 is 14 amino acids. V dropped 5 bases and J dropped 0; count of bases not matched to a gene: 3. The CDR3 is CASSVGGNQETQYF. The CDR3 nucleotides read TGTGCCAGCAGCGTCGGGGGGAACCAAGAGACCCAGTACTTC.

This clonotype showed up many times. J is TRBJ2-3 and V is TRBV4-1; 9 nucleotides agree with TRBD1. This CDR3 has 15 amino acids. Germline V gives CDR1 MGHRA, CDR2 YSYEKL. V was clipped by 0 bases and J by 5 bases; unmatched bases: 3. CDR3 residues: CASSQEGQGRDTQYF. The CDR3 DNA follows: TGCGCCAGCAGCCAAGAGGGACAGGGAAGAGATACGCAGTATTTT.

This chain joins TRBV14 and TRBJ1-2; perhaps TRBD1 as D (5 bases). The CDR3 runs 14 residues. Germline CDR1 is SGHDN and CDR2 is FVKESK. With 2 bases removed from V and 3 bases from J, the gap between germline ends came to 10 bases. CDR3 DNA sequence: TGTGCCAGCAGCCAACAGGGAGAATACTATGGCTACACCTTC. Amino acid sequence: CASSQQGEYYGYTF.

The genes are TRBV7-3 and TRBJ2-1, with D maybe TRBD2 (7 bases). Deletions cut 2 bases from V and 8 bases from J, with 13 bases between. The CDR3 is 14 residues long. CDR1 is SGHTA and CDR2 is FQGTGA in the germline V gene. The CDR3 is CASSLGGGPDEQFF. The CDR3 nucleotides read TGTGCCAGCAGCTTAGGCGGGGGCCCGGATGAGCAGTTCTTC. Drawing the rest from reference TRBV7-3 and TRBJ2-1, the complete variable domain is GAGVSQTPSNKVTEKGKYVELRCDPISGHTALYWYRQSLGQGPEFLIYFQGTGAADDSGLPNDRFFAVRPEGSVSTLKIQRTERGDSAVYLCASSLGGGPDEQFFGPGTRLTVL.